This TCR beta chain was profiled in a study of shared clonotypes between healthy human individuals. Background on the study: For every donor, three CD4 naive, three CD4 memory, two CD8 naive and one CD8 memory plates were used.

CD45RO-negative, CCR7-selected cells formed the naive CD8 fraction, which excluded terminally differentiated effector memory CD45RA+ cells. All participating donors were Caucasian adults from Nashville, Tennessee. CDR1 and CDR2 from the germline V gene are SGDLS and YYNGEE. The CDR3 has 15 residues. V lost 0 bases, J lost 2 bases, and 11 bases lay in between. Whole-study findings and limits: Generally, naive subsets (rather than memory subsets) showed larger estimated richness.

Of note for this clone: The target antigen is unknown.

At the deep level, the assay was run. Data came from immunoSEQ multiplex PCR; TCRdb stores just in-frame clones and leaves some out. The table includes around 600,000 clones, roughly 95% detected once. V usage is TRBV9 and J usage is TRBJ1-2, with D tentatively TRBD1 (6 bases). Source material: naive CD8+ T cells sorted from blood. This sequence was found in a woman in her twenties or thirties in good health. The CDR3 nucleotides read TGTGCCAGCAGCGTAGCAATAGGGGGGAACTATGGCTACACCTTC. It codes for CASSVAIGGNYGYTF.